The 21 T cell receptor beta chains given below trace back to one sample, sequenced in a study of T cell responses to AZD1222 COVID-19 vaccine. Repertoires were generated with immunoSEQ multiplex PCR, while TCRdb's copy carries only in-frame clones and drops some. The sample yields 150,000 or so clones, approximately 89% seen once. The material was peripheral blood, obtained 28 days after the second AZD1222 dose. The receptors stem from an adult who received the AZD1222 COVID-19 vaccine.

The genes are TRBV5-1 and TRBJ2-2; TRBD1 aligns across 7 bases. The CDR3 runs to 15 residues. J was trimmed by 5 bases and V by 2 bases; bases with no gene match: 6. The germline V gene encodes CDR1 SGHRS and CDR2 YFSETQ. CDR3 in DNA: TGCGCCAGCAGCTTTGCGACAGGGCTAACCGGGGAGCTGTTTTTT. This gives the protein CASSFATGLTGELFF.

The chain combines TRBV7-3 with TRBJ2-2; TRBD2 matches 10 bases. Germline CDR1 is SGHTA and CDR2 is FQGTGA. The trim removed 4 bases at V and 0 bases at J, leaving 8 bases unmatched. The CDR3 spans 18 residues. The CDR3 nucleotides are TGTGCCAGCAGCTCCCCCGGGACTAGCGACTCGAACACCGGGGAGCTGTTTTTT. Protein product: CASSSPGTSDSNTGELFF.

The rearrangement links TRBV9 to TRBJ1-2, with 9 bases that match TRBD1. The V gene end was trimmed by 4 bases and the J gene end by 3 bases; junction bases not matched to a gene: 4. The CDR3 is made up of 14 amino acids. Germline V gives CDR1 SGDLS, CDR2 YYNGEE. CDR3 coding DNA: TGTGCCAGCAGCCCGGACAGGGGATACTATGGCTACACCTTC. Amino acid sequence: CASSPDRGYYGYTF.

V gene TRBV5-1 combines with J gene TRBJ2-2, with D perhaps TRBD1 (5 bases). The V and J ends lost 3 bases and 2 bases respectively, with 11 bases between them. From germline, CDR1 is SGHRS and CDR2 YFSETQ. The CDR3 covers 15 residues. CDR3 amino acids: CASSSSQGNTGELFF. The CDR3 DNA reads TGCGCCAGCAGCTCCAGCCAGGGCAACACCGGGGAGCTGTTTTTT.

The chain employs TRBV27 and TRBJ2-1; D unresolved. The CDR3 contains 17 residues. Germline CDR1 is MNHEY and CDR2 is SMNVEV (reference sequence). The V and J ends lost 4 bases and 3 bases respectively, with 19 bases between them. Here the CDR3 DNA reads TGTGCCAGCAGTTCGCAGCCCCGGCAGATATACTACAATGAGCAGTTCTTC. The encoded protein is CASSSQPRQIYYNEQFF.

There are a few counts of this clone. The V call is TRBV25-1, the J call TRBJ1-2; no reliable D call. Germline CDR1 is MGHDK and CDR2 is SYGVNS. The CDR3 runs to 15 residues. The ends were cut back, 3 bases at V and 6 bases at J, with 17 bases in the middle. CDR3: CASSDQRVSNNGYTF. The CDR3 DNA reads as TGTGCCAGCAGTGACCAACGGGTATCGAATAATGGCTACACCTTC.

The CDR3 DNA sequence: TGTGCCAGCAGCTTAGGAGGTCGTTCGGCCGCTTTCTTT. Translation gives CASSLGGRSAAFF. J is TRBJ1-1 and V is TRBV7-2, with D unresolved. The CDR3 spans 13 residues. Germline V gene lookup returns CDR1 SGHTA and CDR2 FQGNSA. Trimming shortened V by 1 base and J by 11 bases, and 14 bases separated the two germline ends.

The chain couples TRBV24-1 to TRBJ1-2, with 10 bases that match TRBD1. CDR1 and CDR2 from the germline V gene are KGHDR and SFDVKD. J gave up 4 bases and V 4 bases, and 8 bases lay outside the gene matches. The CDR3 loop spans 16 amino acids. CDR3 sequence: CATSDTGQGQVYGYTF. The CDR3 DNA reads TGTGCCACCAGTGACACGGGACAGGGGCAGGTCTATGGCTACACCTTC.

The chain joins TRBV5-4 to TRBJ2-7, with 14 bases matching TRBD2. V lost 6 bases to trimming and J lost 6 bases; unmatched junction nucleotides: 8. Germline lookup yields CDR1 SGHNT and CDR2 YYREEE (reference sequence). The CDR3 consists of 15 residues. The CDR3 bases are TGTGCCAGCACCCCGGGACTAGCGGGGGCCGGCGAGCAGTACTTC. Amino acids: CASTPGLAGAGEQYF. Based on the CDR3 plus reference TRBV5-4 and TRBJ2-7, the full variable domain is ETGVTQSPTHLIKTRGQQVTLRCSSQSGHNTVSWYQQALGQGPQFIFQYYREEENGRGNFPPRFSGLQFPNYSSELNVNALELDDSALYLCASTPGLAGAGEQYFGPGTRLTVT.

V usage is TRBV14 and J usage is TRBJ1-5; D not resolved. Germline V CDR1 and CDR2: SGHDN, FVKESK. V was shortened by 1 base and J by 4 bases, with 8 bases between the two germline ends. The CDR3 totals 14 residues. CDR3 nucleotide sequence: TGTGCCAGCAGCCAAGGTGGGCCTAATCAGCCCCAGCATTTT. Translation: CASSQGGPNQPQHF.

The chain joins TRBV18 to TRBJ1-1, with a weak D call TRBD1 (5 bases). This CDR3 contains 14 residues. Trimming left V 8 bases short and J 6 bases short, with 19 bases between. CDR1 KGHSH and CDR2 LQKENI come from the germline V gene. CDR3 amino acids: CASSPTGMVSEAFF. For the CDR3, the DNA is TGTGCCAGCAGCCCCACAGGTATGGTTTCTGAAGCTTTCTTT.

CDR3 in DNA: TGTGCCAGCAGTCAACCCCCTAACAGGGAAGTGGTGCTGTTTTTT. Amino acids: CASSQPPNREVVLFF. This sequence joins TRBV7-9 and TRBJ1-4, with D perhaps TRBD1 (6 bases). The CDR3 has 15 residues. In germline, CDR1 is SEHNR, CDR2 FQNEAQ (reference sequence). Trimming cost V 6 bases and J 14 bases, with 25 bases left between them.

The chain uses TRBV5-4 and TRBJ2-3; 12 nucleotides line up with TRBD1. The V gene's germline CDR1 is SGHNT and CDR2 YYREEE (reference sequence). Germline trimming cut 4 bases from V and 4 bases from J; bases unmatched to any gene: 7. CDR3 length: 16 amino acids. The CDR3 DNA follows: TGTGCCAGCAGCGCCTCCGGGACAGGGGGCTCAGATACGCAGTATTTT. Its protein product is CASSASGTGGSDTQYF. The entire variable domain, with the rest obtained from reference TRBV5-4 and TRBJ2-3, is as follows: ETGVTQSPTHLIKTRGQQVTLRCSSQSGHNTVSWYQQALGQGPQFIFQYYREEENGRGNFPPRFSGLQFPNYSSELNVNALELDDSALYLCASSASGTGGSDTQYFGPGTRLTVL.

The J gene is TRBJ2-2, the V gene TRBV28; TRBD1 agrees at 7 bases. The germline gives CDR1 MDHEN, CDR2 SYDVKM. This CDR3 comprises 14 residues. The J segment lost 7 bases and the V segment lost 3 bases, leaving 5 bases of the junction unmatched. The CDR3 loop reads CASSFQGQSGELFF. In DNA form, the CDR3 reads TGTGCCAGCAGTTTTCAGGGACAGAGCGGGGAGCTGTTTTTT.

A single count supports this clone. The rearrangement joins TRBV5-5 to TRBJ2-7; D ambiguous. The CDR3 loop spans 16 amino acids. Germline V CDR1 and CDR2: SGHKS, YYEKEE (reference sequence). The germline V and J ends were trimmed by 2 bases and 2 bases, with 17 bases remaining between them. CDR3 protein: CASSFDVRIVAYEQYF. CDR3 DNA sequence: TGTGCCAGCAGCTTCGACGTGCGGATTGTAGCCTACGAGCAGTACTTC.

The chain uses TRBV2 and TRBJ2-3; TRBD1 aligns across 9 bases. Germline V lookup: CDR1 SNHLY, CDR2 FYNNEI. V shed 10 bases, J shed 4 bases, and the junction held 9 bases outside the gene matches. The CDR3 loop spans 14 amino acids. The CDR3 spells CATLEQGASDTQYF. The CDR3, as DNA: TGTGCCACCCTAGAACAGGGGGCATCAGATACGCAGTATTTT.

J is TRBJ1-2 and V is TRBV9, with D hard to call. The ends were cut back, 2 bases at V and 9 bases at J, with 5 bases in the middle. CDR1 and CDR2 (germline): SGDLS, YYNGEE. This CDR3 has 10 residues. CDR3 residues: CASSVGSYTF. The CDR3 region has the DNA TGTGCCAGCAGCGTTGGGAGCTACACCTTC.

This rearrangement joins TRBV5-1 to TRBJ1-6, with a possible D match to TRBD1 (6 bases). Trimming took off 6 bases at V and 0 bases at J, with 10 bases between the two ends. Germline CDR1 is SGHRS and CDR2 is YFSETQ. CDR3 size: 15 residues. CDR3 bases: TGCGCCAGCATGGGGGGCAGCTCCTATAATTCACCCCTCCACTTT. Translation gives CASMGGSSYNSPLHF.

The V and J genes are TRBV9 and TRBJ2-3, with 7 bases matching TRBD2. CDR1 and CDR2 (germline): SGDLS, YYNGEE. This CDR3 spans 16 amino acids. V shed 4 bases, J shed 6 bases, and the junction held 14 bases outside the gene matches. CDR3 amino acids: CASSRDTGGRWDTQYF. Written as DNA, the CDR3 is TGTGCCAGCAGCCGCGATACGGGGGGACGGTGGGATACGCAGTATTTT.

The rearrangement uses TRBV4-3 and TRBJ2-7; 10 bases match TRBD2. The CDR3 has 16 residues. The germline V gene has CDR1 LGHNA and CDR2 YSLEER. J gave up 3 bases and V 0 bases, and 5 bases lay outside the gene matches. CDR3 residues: CASSQEASGGDYEQYF. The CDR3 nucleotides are TGCGCCAGCAGCCAAGAGGCAAGCGGGGGGGACTACGAGCAGTACTTC.

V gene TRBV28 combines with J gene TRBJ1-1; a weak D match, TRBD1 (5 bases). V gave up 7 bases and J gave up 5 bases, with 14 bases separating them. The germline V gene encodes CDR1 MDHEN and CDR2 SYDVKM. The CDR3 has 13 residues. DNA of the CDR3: TGTGCCAGCAAGAGGGGCTTGGAAACTGAAGCTTTCTTT. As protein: CASKRGLETEAFF.